This section outlines one T cell receptor (beta chain) sequence together with its context. Its antigen is currently unknown. The source of the sample is a study of T cell clonotyping in hematopoietic cell transplantation. Generated by immunoSEQ multiplex PCR, the TCRdb table keeps only in-frame clones and is missing some. The sample shows about 18,000 clones, approximately 80% of them seen only once. Study-wide points: Pathologically expanded recipient clonotypes increased progressively from day 30 to day 180 as diversity fell.

Deletions cut 4 bases from V and 7 bases from J, with 10 bases between. CDR3 length: 13 amino acids. From germline, CDR1 is SNHLY and CDR2 FYNNEI. J is TRBJ1-4 and V is TRBV2; D perhaps matches TRBD1 (6 bases). This TCR was sampled from a man in his 60s in good health. Some clones in this sample may be carry-over from other donors' samples. Sequenced sample: peripheral blood mononuclear cells. CDR3 region: CASSGDNVEKLFF. The CDR3 DNA follows: TGTGCCAGCAGTGGGGACAACGTTGAAAAACTGTTTTTT.